A selection of T cell receptor beta chains follows, all from one sample in a study of T cell responses to AZD1222 COVID-19 vaccine. Clones were read by immunoSEQ multiplex PCR, and TCRdb kept only the in-frame ones, dropping some. The sample contains 25,000 to 35,000 clones, about 89% of which appear only once. The source was peripheral blood, collected on day 0 of AZD1222 vaccination. These receptors were collected from an adult in good health. Both conserved end residues are part of each CDR3. D genes are given only for firm matches.

cdr3_aa | j_call | d_call | cdr3_length | v_call
CASSPPESPNTGELFF | TRBJ2-2 | . | 16 | TRBV18
CASSLDGGDYGYTF | TRBJ1-2 | . | 14 | TRBV11-2
CASSHGQAPPETQYF | TRBJ2-5 | TRBD1 | 15 | TRBV14
CASSSQRLTLHF | TRBJ1-6 | . | 12 | TRBV28
CASSSRIQGLWEQYF | TRBJ2-7 | . | 15 | TRBV5-4
CASSLVSGSYNEQFF | TRBJ2-1 | . | 15 | TRBV11-2
CASSLQTGAGNTIYF | TRBJ1-3 | TRBD1 | 15 | TRBV19
CASSRLGGQGETQYF | TRBJ2-5 | . | 15 | TRBV21-1
CASSLGRFQPQHF | TRBJ1-5 | . | 13 | TRBV7-2
CASLRGPSYNEQFF | TRBJ2-1 | TRBD1 | 14 | TRBV19
CASSPGGELNQPQHF | TRBJ1-5 | . | 15 | TRBV18
CASSVAGEPYNEQFF | TRBJ2-1 | TRBD2 | 15 | TRBV6-4
CASGDSFQETQYF | TRBJ2-5 | TRBD1 | 13 | TRBV6-5
CASSREHMNTEAFF | TRBJ1-1 | . | 14 | TRBV7-2
CASSTGSGLAGADEQYF | TRBJ2-7 | TRBD2 | 17 | TRBV9
CASSFGSTEQFF | TRBJ2-1 | . | 12 | TRBV10-1
CASSLVRGGEQYF | TRBJ2-7 | . | 13 | TRBV5-5
CASSRSGSEKLFF | TRBJ1-4 | . | 13 | TRBV2
CASSPWAGTGELFF | TRBJ2-2 | . | 14 | TRBV6-5
CASSLSGLITEAFF | TRBJ1-1 | . | 14 | TRBV28
CASSLGVGGAYNEQFF | TRBJ2-1 | TRBD1 | 16 | TRBV5-1
CASSLYGRKSTDTQYF | TRBJ2-3 | . | 16 | TRBV6-2/TRBV6-3
CASSQYRGIGNQPQHF | TRBJ1-5 | . | 16 | TRBV4-1
CASSYSGDAYNEQFF | TRBJ2-1 | . | 15 | TRBV6-2/TRBV6-3
CASSNRSEAFF | TRBJ1-1 | . | 11 | TRBV27
CASTTGANTGELFF | TRBJ2-2 | TRBD1 | 14 | TRBV6-6
CASSPPLGTSYEQYF | TRBJ2-7 | . | 15 | TRBV6-5
CASSLAWTAYTYEQYF | TRBJ2-7 | . | 16 | TRBV11-2
CASSLQGGVNTEAFF | TRBJ1-1 | . | 15 | TRBV5-1
CASSSLGEQYF | TRBJ2-7 | . | 11 | TRBV7-2
CASSQDWQVAGAGNEQFF | TRBJ2-1 | TRBD2 | 18 | TRBV4-1
CASSEVTGGNSNQPQHF | TRBJ1-5 | . | 17 | TRBV6-1
CATGGQLSGANVLTF | TRBJ2-6 | . | 15 | TRBV10-3
CASSLAGQTGDTQYF | TRBJ2-3 | . | 15 | TRBV5-1
CASSFGPSSYEQYF | TRBJ2-7 | . | 14 | TRBV27
CASRFGQNSNQPQHF | TRBJ1-5 | . | 15 | TRBV28
CASSLYGGAGTEAFF | TRBJ1-1 | . | 15 | TRBV7-3